A single TCR beta chain is shown here with its context. What it binds is not known. Preparation of the TCRbeta library involved a method that used unique molecular identifiers. A single record per CDR3 protein comes from TCRdb applying MiXCR to the PCR reads. This table has a few hundred thousand distinct CDR3 sequences, over 10% appearing once. The length of the CDR3 is 13 residues. Germline values: CDR1 KGHSH, CDR2 LQKENI. The ends were cut back, 4 bases at V and 4 bases at J, with 11 bases in the middle. This sample stems from a study of T-cell reconstitution after alpha-beta-depleted transplantation in children. Whole-study findings and limits: Day-60 TCRbeta diversity that was high in some patients was derived from surviving recipient T cells and thymic progenitors. Newly produced T cells mostly accounted for T-cell counts and diversity one year post-transplant.

The chain is built from TRBV18 and TRBJ2-7, with D unclear. This sequence originates from a male patient younger than 18 who had a stem cell transplant for acute myeloid leukemia, so the T cells may come from the graft donor. The sequencing here drew on PBMCs, mostly from graft donor cells, taken 360 days after TCRalphabeta/CD19-depleted stem cell transplant. The CDR3 sequence is CASSQTTAYEQYF. The CDR3 nucleotides are TGTGCCAGCTCACAGACAACAGCTTACGAGCAGTACTTC.